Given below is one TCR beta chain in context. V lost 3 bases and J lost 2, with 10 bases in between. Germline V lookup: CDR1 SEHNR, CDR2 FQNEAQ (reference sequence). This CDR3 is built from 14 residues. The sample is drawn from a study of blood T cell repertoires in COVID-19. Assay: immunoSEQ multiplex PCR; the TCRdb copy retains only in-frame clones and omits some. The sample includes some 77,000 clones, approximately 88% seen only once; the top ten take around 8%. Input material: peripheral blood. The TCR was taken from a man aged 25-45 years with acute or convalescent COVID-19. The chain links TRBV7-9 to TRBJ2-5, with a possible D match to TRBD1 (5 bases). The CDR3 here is CASSFLGLQETQYF. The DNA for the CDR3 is TGTGCCAGCAGCTTCTTGGGGCTTCAAGAGACCCAGTACTTC.